Described below is a single T cell receptor beta chain sequence and its context. What this receptor recognizes is not known. Base quality data are lacking; no much larger clone is found one base away. The treatment or condition label for this specimen denotes: 15 to 20 received Ad26.COV2.S at low or high dose, single or two shots; 5 received placebo; per-sample allocation not given. Repertoires of vaccine and placebo recipients were sequenced from samples taken on day 63 after the first injection. In Cohort 1b, fewer than 30 adults aged 18-55 years were enrolled at a single site in Boston, USA, between 29 July and 7 August 2020. Ad26.COV2.S was a replication-incompetent adenovirus type 26 vector that expressed a prefusion-stabilized SARS-CoV-2 spike protein derived from the original Wuhan strain. These data originate in a study of Ad26.COV2.S vaccination and SARS-CoV-2 variants (dated by TCRdb to the early 2020s). Regarding the complete study: Vaccine-arm donors were drawn from COV1001, a multicentre, randomized, double-blind, placebo-controlled phase I-IIa trial of Ad26.COV2.S in healthy adults. A total of 32 samples were included in the TCR-sequenced set, comprising around 19 Ad26.COV2.S vaccine recipients, 5 placebo recipients and 8 SARS-CoV-2 convalescent individuals. TCRbeta repertoire sequencing was used to assess the specificity and breadth of SARS-CoV-2-reactive T cell receptors after Ad26.COV2.S vaccination. Trial participants were randomized into five groups of five: low-dose or high-dose Ad26.COV2.S given once or twice, or placebo on both occasions. Investigators remained blinded to trial group allocation during experiments and outcome assessment. Ad26.COV2.S was given intramuscularly at 5x10^10 or 1x10^11 viral particles, as a single shot or as two shots 56 days apart.

The immunoSEQ Assay was the method used to sequence TCRbeta CDR3 regions. After extraction, genomic DNA underwent amplification by bias-controlled multiplex PCR, followed by high-throughput sequencing. Concerning the study's data processing: To quantify the absolute abundance of every unique TCRbeta CDR3 region, sequences were collapsed and filtered. T cell fraction was estimated by normalizing TCRbeta template counts to usable DNA, with usable DNA measured through amplification of reference genes found in all nucleated cells. Repertoire TCRs were annotated as SARS-CoV-2-specific by exact matching of V gene, CDR3 amino acid sequence and J gene to a known reactive TCR set. The reference SARS-CoV-2 TCR set came from MIRA and was filtered for enrichment in COVID-19-positive ImmuneCODE repertoires, removing public or cross-reactive TCRs. Drawing on the MIRA antigens, annotated TCRs were analysed further at the level of specific ORF or position within ORF. Breadth was defined as the number of annotated unique rearrangements divided by the total number of unique productive rearrangements, and depth was defined as the summed frequency of the annotated unique rearrangements. Two-sided Wilcoxon rank-sum tests were applied when comparing TCR breadth between groups. The table was pulled from immuneACCESS by TCRdb, which kept in-frame rearrangements only. Such tables lose some clones; where checked, under half of the loss comes from unresolved V genes, and the rest has no known cause. V, J and clone size reflect that table, while D and trimming were determined from the DNA. A total of about 330,000 clones appear in this sample, around 90% of them only once. Over 5% of the sample belongs to the ten largest clones.

CDR1 and CDR2 were assigned from the germline V gene as SGHTA and FQGNSA. V loses 1 base, J loses 9 bases, and the germline ends lie 12 bases apart. The CDR3 spans 13 residues, from the cysteine through the phenylalanine. Of all the DNA, just the CDR3 is kept, 39 bases in frame from base 1. Summary of the overall study and its limitations: Comparable non-spike TCR breadth was observed between vaccine and placebo recipients, consistent with only spike being contained in the vaccine. It was noted by the authors that total T cell responses may have been underestimated by the TCR breadth and depth analyses. Higher spike-specific TCR breadth was observed in Ad26.COV2.S recipients than in placebo recipients (P = 0.0014). Substantial breadth of spike-specific CD8+ and CD4+ T cell responses was reported after vaccination. The study was not powered to compare responses between vaccine doses or regimens.

This TCR derives from a person aged 18-60 years who received the Ad26.COV2.S COVID-19 vaccine or a placebo. Sequenced here: peripheral blood, sampled in a trial of Ad26.COV2.S vaccine versus placebo. The chain employs TRBV7-2 and TRBJ1-2; TRBD1 is perhaps the D gene, given 5 matching bases. The base sequence is TGTGCCAGCAGCTTAGGGCAGGGTAGGAGCTACACCTTC. Translated, this gives CASSLGQGRSYTF. With the rest looked up from the reference TRBV7-2 and TRBJ1-2 genes rather than sequenced, the full variable domain is GAGVSQSPSNKVTEKGKDVELRCDPISGHTALYWYRQSLGQGLEFLIYFQGNSAPDKSGLPSDRFSAERTGGSVSTLTIQRTQQEDSAVYLCASSLGQGRSYTFGSGTRLTVV.